Detailed here is one TCR beta chain. Its antigen is still unknown. Samples came from axillary lymph nodes draining the breast cancer. The data belong to a study of breast tumors, draining lymph nodes, adjacent tissues. Whole-study results and caveats: Luminal-like breast cancer showed significantly higher tumor–nontumor repertoire similarity than basal-like. Tumors had less TCR diversity than lymph nodes, more than nontumor tissue.

After removal of 2 bases from V and 4 bases from J, the junction contained 9 bases not matched to a gene. In germline, CDR1 is GTSNPN, CDR2 SVGIG (reference sequence). There are 17 residues in the CDR3. TCRdb analysed the multiplex PCR reads with MiXCR anew, one entry per CDR3 protein. Altogether approximately 90,000 distinct CDR3 sequences are present, approximately 30% being singletons, with the ten largest covering over 8%. The chain links TRBV30 to TRBJ2-1, with 12 bases lining up with TRBD2. The specimen sequenced was axillary lymph node tissue. This clonotype originated in a female donor with breast cancer. Some clones in this sample may be carry-over from other donors' samples. The CDR3 here is CAWSFISLAGGYNEQFF. The CDR3, as DNA: TGTGCCTGGAGTTTCATCTCCCTAGCGGGAGGGTACAATGAGCAGTTCTTC.